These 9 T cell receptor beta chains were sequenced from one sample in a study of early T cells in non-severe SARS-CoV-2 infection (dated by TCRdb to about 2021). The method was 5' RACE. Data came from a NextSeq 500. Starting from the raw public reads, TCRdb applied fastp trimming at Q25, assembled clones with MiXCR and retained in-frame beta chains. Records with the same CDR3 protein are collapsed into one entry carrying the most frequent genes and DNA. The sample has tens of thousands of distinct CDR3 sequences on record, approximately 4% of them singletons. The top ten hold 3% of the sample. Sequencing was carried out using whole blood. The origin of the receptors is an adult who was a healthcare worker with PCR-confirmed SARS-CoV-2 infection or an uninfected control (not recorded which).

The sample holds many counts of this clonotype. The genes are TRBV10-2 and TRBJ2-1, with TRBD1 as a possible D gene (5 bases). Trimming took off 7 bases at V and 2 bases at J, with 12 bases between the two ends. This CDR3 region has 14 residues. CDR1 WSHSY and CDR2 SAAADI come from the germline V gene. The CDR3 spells CASMDNFPYNEQFF. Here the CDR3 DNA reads TGCGCCAGCATGGACAACTTTCCCTACAATGAGCAGTTCTTC.

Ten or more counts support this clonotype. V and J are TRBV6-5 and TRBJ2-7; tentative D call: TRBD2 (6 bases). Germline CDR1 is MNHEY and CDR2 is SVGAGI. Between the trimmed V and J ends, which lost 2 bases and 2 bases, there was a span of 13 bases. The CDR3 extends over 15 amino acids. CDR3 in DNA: TGTGCCAGCAGTTACAGACGGGGGAAGACCTACGAGCAGTACTTC. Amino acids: CASSYRRGKTYEQYF.

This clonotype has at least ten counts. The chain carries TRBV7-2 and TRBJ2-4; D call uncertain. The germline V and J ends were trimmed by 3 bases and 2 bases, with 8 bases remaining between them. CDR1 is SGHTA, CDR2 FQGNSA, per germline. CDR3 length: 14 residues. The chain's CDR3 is CASSLSSTKNIQYF. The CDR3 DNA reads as TGTGCCAGCAGCTTGTCCTCAACCAAAAACATTCAGTACTTC.

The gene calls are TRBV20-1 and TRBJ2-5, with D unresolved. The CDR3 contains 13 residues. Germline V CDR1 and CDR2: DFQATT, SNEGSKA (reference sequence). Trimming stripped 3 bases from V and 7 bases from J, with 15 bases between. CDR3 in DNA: TGCAGTGCTAGGGAGTCCAAAATCGGGACCCAGTACTTC. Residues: CSARESKIGTQYF.

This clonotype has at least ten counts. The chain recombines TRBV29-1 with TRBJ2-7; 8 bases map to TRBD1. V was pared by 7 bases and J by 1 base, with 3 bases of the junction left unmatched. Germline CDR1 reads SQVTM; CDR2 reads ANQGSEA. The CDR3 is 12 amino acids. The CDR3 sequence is CSAGTGSYEQYF. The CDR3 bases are TGCAGCGCTGGGACAGGATCCTACGAGCAGTACTTC.

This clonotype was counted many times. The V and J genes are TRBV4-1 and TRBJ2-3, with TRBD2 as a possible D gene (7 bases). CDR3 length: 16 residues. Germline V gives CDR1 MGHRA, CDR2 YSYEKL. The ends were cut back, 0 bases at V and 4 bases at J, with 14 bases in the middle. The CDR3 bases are TGCGCCAGCAGCCAAGAGACGGGGGGCCTTGCAGATACGCAGTATTTT. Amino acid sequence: CASSQETGGLADTQYF.

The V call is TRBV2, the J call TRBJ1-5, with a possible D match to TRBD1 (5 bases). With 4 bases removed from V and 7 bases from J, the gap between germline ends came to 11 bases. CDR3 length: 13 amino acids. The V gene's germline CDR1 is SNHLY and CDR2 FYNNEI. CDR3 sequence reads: CASSALGAQPQHF. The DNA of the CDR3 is TGTGCCAGCAGTGCCCTTGGGGCCCAGCCCCAGCATTTT.

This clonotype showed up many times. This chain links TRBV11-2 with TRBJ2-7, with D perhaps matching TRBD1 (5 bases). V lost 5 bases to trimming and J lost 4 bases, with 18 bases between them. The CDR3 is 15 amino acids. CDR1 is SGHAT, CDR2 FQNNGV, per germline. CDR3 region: CASSPPSGYFYEQYF. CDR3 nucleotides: TGTGCCAGCAGCCCCCCGTCAGGGTACTTTTACGAGCAGTACTTC.

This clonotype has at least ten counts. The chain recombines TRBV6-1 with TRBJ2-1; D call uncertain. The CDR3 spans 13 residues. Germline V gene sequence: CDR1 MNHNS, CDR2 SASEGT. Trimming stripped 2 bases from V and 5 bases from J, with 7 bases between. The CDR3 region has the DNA TGTGCCAGCAGTGAATGGAGCCACAATGAGCAGTTCTTC. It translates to CASSEWSHNEQFF.